The T cell receptor beta chain described here comes from a study of radiotherapy plus CTLA-4 blockade in lung cancer. Study context: Across the patients, objective responses occurred in more than 15%, and disease control in about 29%.

Notes on this clone: No antigen is known for it.

This table comes from immunoSEQ multiplex PCR, and its TCRdb copy is limited to in-frame clones, with some not included. The sample shows 45,000 to 55,000 clones, 80% to 85% of them seen only once. Whole-study findings and limits: Once radiotherapy plus ipilimumab had been given, TCR clones derived from tumor expanded in blood.

In chemo-refractory metastatic non-small-cell lung cancer, patients got ipilimumab CTLA-4 blockade together with focal radiation. Germline V gene sequence: CDR1 KGHSH, CDR2 LQKENI. The CDR3 loop spans 14 amino acids. Trimming took 6 bases from V and 3 from J; bases not matched to a gene: 4. The rearrangement joins TRBV18 to TRBJ2-3, with 9 nucleotides matching TRBD1. This receptor was identified in a human donor with non-small cell lung cancer who had stable disease on radiotherapy plus ipilimumab. Sample: peripheral blood, taken from a patient treated with radiotherapy plus ipilimumab. The CDR3 region is CASSRDRATDTQYF. Here the CDR3 DNA reads TGTGCCAGCTCCCGGGACAGGGCGACAGATACGCAGTATTTT.